This T cell receptor (beta chain) was sequenced during a study of cytomegalovirus exposure and HLA in healthy donors. Study-wide results and caveats: In terms of immune exposure information, only CMV serostatus was available.

For this clone: The antigen is undetermined.

CDR1 SGHNT and CDR2 YYREEE come from the germline V gene (reference sequence). V trimming: 7 bases; J trimming: 3 bases; junction bases outside the gene matches: 4. The CDR3 is made up of 12 amino acids. 60 Vbeta and 13 Jbeta primers were used in PCR. The assay was immunoSEQ multiplex PCR, and TCRdb's table has in-frame clones only and misses some. The table records 160,000 or so clones, over 70% of them present only once. The chain combines TRBV5-4 with TRBJ2-7; 7 bases fit TRBD1. Source material: PBMCs. The TCR sequence derives from a man aged 18 to 29 in good health and CMV-seropositive. The CDR3 protein is CASGHRGYEQYF. The CDR3 DNA follows: TGTGCCAGCGGACACAGGGGCTACGAGCAGTACTTC.